These 17 T cell receptor beta chains were sequenced from one sample in a study of cytomegalovirus exposure and HLA in healthy donors (dated by TCRdb to the late 2010s). The method was the immunoSEQ multiplex PCR assay. A mixture of 60 forward primers for TCR Vbeta segments and 13 reverse primers for TCR Jbeta segments was used in the multiplex PCR. TCRdb carries this immuneACCESS record with in-frame sequences only. Its versions omit some clonotypes, under half of them owing to an unresolved V gene in the studies checked, with the rest unexplained. The sample contains about 210,000 clones, over 80% of them found a single time. Of the sample, roughly 6% is held by the ten largest clones. Sequences were obtained from PBMCs. The receptors originated from a man aged 40-49 years in good health and CMV-seropositive.

This clone was picked up one time. The V and J genes are TRBV19 and TRBJ2-1, with D perhaps TRBD1 (6 bases). The V end was cut by 3 bases, the J end by 14 bases, with 20 bases between. This CDR3 is 14 amino acids long. The germline CDR1 and CDR2 sequences are LNHDA and SQIVND (reference sequence). The CDR3 sequence is CASSIGSGAIREFF. CDR3 DNA sequence: TGTGCCAGTAGTATCGGATCAGGGGCTATTAGGGAGTTCTTC.

The rearrangement joins TRBV12-5 to TRBJ1-3; D is unresolved. Trimming pared 7 bases from V and 0 bases from J, leaving 10 bases between. The CDR3 has 14 residues. The germline gives CDR1 LGHNT, CDR2 FRNRAP. The CDR3 loop reads CASAAVSSGNTIYF. Written as DNA, the CDR3 is TGTGCTAGTGCGGCGGTAAGCTCTGGAAACACCATATATTTT. The full variable domain, rest sourced from reference TRBV12-5 and TRBJ1-3, is DARVTQTPRHKVTEMGQEVTMRCQPILGHNTVFWYRQTMMQGLELLAYFRNRAPLDDSGMPKDRFSAEMPDATLATLKIQPSEPRDSAVYFCASAAVSSGNTIYFGEGSWLTVV.

DNA for the CDR3: TGTGCCAGCAGTGGAGCGGGAGGCTCCTACAATGAGCAGTTCTTC. Residues: CASSGAGGSYNEQFF. The rearrangement links TRBV2 to TRBJ2-1; the match to TRBD2 covers 9 bases. Germline CDR1 is SNHLY and CDR2 is FYNNEI. The J segment lost 0 bases and the V segment lost 4 bases, leaving 1 base of the junction unmatched. This CDR3 region has 15 residues.

In regard to this clone: This CDR3 is also generated by other DNA sequences in the sample. J is TRBJ1-5 and V is TRBV6-5; 7 bases line up with TRBD1. With V trimmed by 4 bases and J by 5 bases, 2 bases remained unmatched. Looked up from germline, CDR1 is MNHEY and CDR2 is SVGAGI. The CDR3 is 13 residues long. The CDR3 spells CASSWDRYQPQHF. The CDR3 DNA reads as TGTGCCAGCAGTTGGGACAGATATCAGCCCCAGCATTTT.

This rearrangement joins TRBV11-3 to TRBJ2-5, with 9 nucleotides matching TRBD1. V trimming: 1 base; J trimming: 7 bases; junction bases outside the gene matches: 1. Germline-derived CDR1 and CDR2 are SGHNT and YENEEA. This CDR3 is 13 amino acids long. CDR3 nucleotide sequence: TGTGCCAGCAGCTTAGGACAGGGGGGGACCCAGTACTTC. Its protein is CASSLGQGGTQYF.

The chain uses TRBV5-6 and TRBJ1-4; tentative D call: TRBD1 (6 bases). The CDR3 loop spans 16 amino acids. V was cut by 0 bases and J by 0 bases, with 9 bases left in between. Looked up from germline, CDR1 is SGHDT and CDR2 is YYEEEE. The CDR3 DNA reads TGTGCCAGCAGCTTGGCAGGGGCCACAACTAATGAAAAACTGTTTTTT. It encodes CASSLAGATTNEKLFF.

The genes are TRBV9 and TRBJ2-1; perhaps TRBD2 as D (5 bases). The CDR3 is made up of 16 amino acids. CDR1 is SGDLS, CDR2 YYNGEE, per germline. The V gene lost 2 bases and the J gene lost 4 bases, with 16 bases spanning the gap. This CDR3 is CASSVRGLHEYNEQFF. The DNA of the CDR3 is TGTGCCAGCAGCGTTAGAGGGTTACACGAGTACAATGAGCAGTTCTTC.

This chain connects TRBV30 to TRBJ1-5, with D hard to call. V lost 0 bases and J lost 0, with 12 bases in between. From germline, CDR1 is GTSNPN and CDR2 SVGIG (reference sequence). There are 16 residues in the CDR3. CDR3 coding DNA: TGTGCCTGGAGTGTACGGGATTTTGTTAGCAATCAGCCCCAGCATTTT. It encodes CAWSVRDFVSNQPQHF.

The rearrangement uses TRBV7-2 and TRBJ1-1; 9 positions agree with TRBD1. This CDR3 has 15 residues. Germline V gene sequence: CDR1 SGHTA, CDR2 FQGNSA. Trimming removed 3 bases from V and 4 bases from J; junction bases left unmatched: 6. The CDR3 DNA reads TGTGCCAGCAGCTTGGGACAGGGATCTTTCACTGAAGCTTTCTTT. It yields the protein CASSLGQGSFTEAFF.

The J gene is TRBJ2-5, the V gene TRBV4-1, with TRBD1 identical over 7 bases. The CDR3 has 16 amino acids. Germline V gene sequence: CDR1 MGHRA, CDR2 YSYEKL. With V trimmed by 0 bases and J by 5 bases, 9 bases remained unmatched. The CDR3 region is CASSQDLRGLGETQYF. CDR3 DNA: TGCGCCAGCAGCCAAGATTTGAGGGGGCTTGGGGAGACCCAGTACTTC.

The chain carries TRBV5-1 and TRBJ2-5; D possibly corresponds to TRBD2 (8 bases). The CDR3 is 15 residues long. Trimming left V 6 bases short and J 3 bases short, with 18 bases between. The germline V gene encodes CDR1 SGHRS and CDR2 YFSETQ. The CDR3 DNA sequence: TGCGCCAGCAATCGTTATAGCGGGACAGAAGAGACCCAGTACTTC. Translating gives CASNRYSGTEETQYF.

The chain couples TRBV19 to TRBJ2-5; tentatively, D is TRBD2 (6 bases). In germline, CDR1 is LNHDA, CDR2 SQIVND (reference sequence). The CDR3 spans 13 residues. The V gene lost 5 bases and the J gene lost 4 bases, with 11 bases spanning the gap. The CDR3 is CASSVEGVETQYF. CDR3 nucleotide sequence: TGTGCCAGTAGTGTGGAGGGCGTAGAGACCCAGTACTTC.

V usage is TRBV13 and J usage is TRBJ2-2, with D unclear. Trimming cost V 0 bases and J 1 base, with 9 bases left between them. This CDR3 has 16 residues. Germline lookup yields CDR1 PRHDT and CDR2 FYEKMQ (reference sequence). The CDR3 nucleotides read TGTGCCAGCAGCTTAGGGTGGCAGGAGAACACCGGGGAGCTGTTTTTT. Amino acids: CASSLGWQENTGELFF.

V usage is TRBV27 and J usage is TRBJ2-7; TRBD2 matches 9 bases. The junction had 8 bases not matched to a gene; V was cut back by 5 bases and J by 3 bases. The germline CDR1 and CDR2 sequences are MNHEY and SMNVEV (reference sequence). The CDR3 is 15 amino acids. CDR3 DNA sequence: TGTGCCAGCAGTGAGACTAGCGGCCCTGGCTACGAGCAGTACTTC. It translates to CASSETSGPGYEQYF.

V gene TRBV18 combines with J gene TRBJ1-1; 7 positions agree with TRBD1. CDR3 length equals 14 residues. Unmatched junction bases numbered 8, after V lost 3 bases and J lost 7 bases. Germline V gene lookup returns CDR1 KGHSH and CDR2 LQKENI. Written as DNA, the CDR3 is TGTGCCAGCTCACCCGGGACAGTAGAAGTTGAAGCTTTCTTT. Its protein is CASSPGTVEVEAFF.

The chain couples TRBV6-5 to TRBJ2-7; 8 positions agree with TRBD1. The trim removed 2 bases at V and 3 bases at J, leaving 3 bases unmatched. The V gene's germline CDR1 is MNHEY and CDR2 SVGAGI. The CDR3 has 14 residues. The CDR3 coding sequence is TGTGCCAGCAGTTACACAGGGGGAGGCTACGAGCAGTACTTC. It encodes CASSYTGGGYEQYF.

The chain couples TRBV11-3 to TRBJ2-5; maybe TRBD2 (6 bases). Trimming removed 5 bases from V and 2 bases from J, with 15 bases in between. The germline CDR1 and CDR2 sequences are SGHNT and YENEEA. The CDR3 covers 15 residues. The CDR3 DNA sequence: TGTGCCAGCAGCCCGAGCCGGGAGAGGCAAGAGACCCAGTACTTC. Translated: CASSPSRERQETQYF.